This record looks at one TCR beta chain sequence and its context. No antigen is known for it. One entry per CDR3 protein, called by TCRdb with MiXCR from the 5' RACE reads. The sample shows about 340,000 distinct CDR3 sequences, 20% to 25% of them seen only once. These data are taken from a study of T-cell memory formation after mild COVID-19. Study context: The two donors had largely donor-specific TCR clusters. Findings of the study overall: Among clones peaking at day 37 in the second wave, SARS-CoV-2 specificity remained unconfirmed.

The origin of this receptor is an adult woman who had mild COVID-19 (a few samples of this study predate the infection). Cell type and time point are not known. The sample consisted of PBMCs or a T cell subset sorted from them (not recorded which).

The CDR3 protein is CASSLDLGRKNEKLFF. CDR3 DNA sequence: TGTGCCAGCAGCTTAGATCTGGGGCGAAAAAATGAAAAACTGTTTTTT. This chain joins TRBV7-9 and TRBJ1-4; a possible D gene is TRBD1 (5 bases). Trimming pared 1 base from V and 5 bases from J, leaving 14 bases between. Germline CDR1 is SEHNR and CDR2 is FQNEAQ (reference sequence). CDR3 size: 16 residues.